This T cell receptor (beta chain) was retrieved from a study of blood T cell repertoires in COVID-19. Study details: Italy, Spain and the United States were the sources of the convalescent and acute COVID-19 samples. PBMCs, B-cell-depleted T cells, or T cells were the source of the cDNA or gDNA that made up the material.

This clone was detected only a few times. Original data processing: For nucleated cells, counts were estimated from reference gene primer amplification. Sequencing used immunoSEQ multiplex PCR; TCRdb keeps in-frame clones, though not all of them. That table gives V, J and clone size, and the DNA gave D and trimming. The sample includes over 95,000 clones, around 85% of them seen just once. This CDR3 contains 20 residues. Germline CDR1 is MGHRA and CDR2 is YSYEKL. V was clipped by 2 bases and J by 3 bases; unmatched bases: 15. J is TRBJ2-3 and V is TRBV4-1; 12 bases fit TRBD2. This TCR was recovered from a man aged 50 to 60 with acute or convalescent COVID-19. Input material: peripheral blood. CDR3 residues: CASSQPRRAASGGATDTQYF. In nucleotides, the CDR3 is TGCGCCAGCAGCCAACCTCGGAGAGCGGCTAGCGGGGGGGCAACAGATACGCAGTATTTT.